The entry that follows covers one T cell receptor (beta chain) sequence. Its antigen is unidentified. TCRdb keeps only in-frame clones here, not all; method: immunoSEQ multiplex PCR. The sample comprises 100,000 to 150,000 clones, about nine tenths of which are singletons, and about 7.8% rests with the top ten. The source of the sample is a study of T cell responses to AZD1222 COVID-19 vaccine. Study summary: The study pooled second doses at about 4 or about 12 weeks. Study-level findings and limits: Reportedly, close to half of spike-specific TCRs are directed against unmutated variant regions. The peak T cell response came first, and repertoires were sampled only after it. Clonal diversity may have been underestimated in mostly white British donors.

This CDR3 has 13 residues. The germline gives CDR1 LNHDA, CDR2 SQIVND (reference sequence). V was clipped by 5 bases and J by 7 bases, with 9 bases between them. This sequence joins TRBV19 and TRBJ1-6; D call uncertain. The source is an adult in good health. This specimen was peripheral blood, taken on day 0 of AZD1222 vaccination. The CDR3 DNA follows: TGTGCCAGTAGTCTAGGGTTGAATTCACCCCTCCACTTT. Encoded protein: CASSLGLNSPLHF.